These T cell receptor beta chains were read from a single sample in a study of blood T cell repertoires in COVID-19. Libraries were prepared by immunoSEQ multiplex PCR; TCRdb keeps only in-frame clonotypes and omits some of them. The sample includes fewer than 15,000 clones, 75% to 90% seen only once; the top ten take around 54%. What was sequenced was peripheral blood. These TCRs come from a man at least 80 years old with acute or convalescent COVID-19. Both conserved end residues are part of each CDR3. A D gene is named only where the DNA matches it firmly. Only part of the rows carry a size: once, few, many, or a class if the clone is expanded.

V	length	D	size	J	DNA	CDR3
TRBV11-2	15	-	-	TRBJ1-2	TGTGCCAGCAGCCCCCAGGGGTGGACTAACTATGGCTACACCTTC	CASSPQGWTNYGYTF
TRBV10-2	13	TRBD2	-	TRBJ2-5	TGCGCCAGCCGGCTAGCGGGGTTGGAGACCCAGTACTTC	CASRLAGLETQYF
TRBV13	14	-	-	TRBJ1-6	TGTGCCAGCAGCTTAGGCCGGGGGGATTCACCCCTCCACTTT	CASSLGRGDSPLHF
TRBV7-6	15	TRBD2	-	TRBJ2-5	TGTGCCAGCAGCCCCCGGGAGCGGGGGGTAGAGACCCAGTACTTC	CASSPRERGVETQYF
TRBV5-1	17	-	-	TRBJ2-1	TGCGCCAGCAGCTTGCGGCTCGACGGGAGCTCCTACAATGAGCAGTTCTTC	CASSLRLDGSSYNEQFF
TRBV2	13	-	-	TRBJ1-1	TGTGCCAGCATTAACGGGGGTTACACTGAAGCTTTCTTT	CASINGGYTEAFF
TRBV14	20	TRBD2	-	TRBJ2-1	TGTGCCAGCAGCCAAGTACCGGGACTAGCGGGAGGGCGGGGATTTGGTGAGCAGTTCTTC	CASSQVPGLAGGRGFGEQFF
TRBV10-1	13	-	-	TRBJ1-1	TGCGCCAGCAGTACGACTACGAACACTGAAGCTTTCTTT	CASSTTTNTEAFF
TRBV11-3	13	-	-	TRBJ1-5	TGTGCCAGCAGCCCCGGTGGTCATCAGCCCCAGCATTTT	CASSPGGHQPQHF
TRBV9	15	-	-	TRBJ1-6	TGTGCCAGCAGCGGCGGGGGTTCGGAGAATTCACCCCTCCACTTT	CASSGGGSENSPLHF
TRBV19	14	TRBD2	large	TRBJ2-1	TGTGCCAGTAGCTTTAGCGGGAGTAAAAATGAGCAGTTCTTC	CASSFSGSKNEQFF
TRBV9	16	TRBD2	once	TRBJ2-5	TGTGCCAGCAGCTCGACTAGCGGACCATCACAAGAGACCCAGTACTTC	CASSSTSGPSQETQYF
TRBV18	15	-	-	TRBJ1-5	TGTGCCAGCTCACCACCGGGCCGAGTTAATCAGCCCCAGCATTTT	CASSPPGRVNQPQHF
TRBV29-1	14	TRBD1	-	TRBJ2-2	TGCAGCGTTGAAGCGGACAGGGATGCCGGGGAGCTGTTTTTT	CSVEADRDAGELFF
TRBV3-1/TRBV3-2	12	-	few	TRBJ1-4	TGTGCCAGCAGCCGAAACAGGTGGAAACTGTTTTTT	CASSRNRWKLFF
TRBV18	13	-	-	TRBJ1-5	TGTGCCAGCTCACCGAGACAGGTTCAGCCCCAGCATTTT	CASSPRQVQPQHF
TRBV6-5	15	-	-	TRBJ1-1	TGTGCCAGCAGTCCTCCGCAGGGTCGGAACACTGAAGCTTTCTTT	CASSPPQGRNTEAFF
TRBV11-2	13	-	once	TRBJ2-5	TGTGCCAGCAGCCCGGCACTACAAGAGACCCAGTACTTC	CASSPALQETQYF
TRBV4-1	18	-	-	TRBJ2-6	TGCGCCAGCAGCCAAGGGGGGAGGGGGACCTCTGGGGCCAACGTCCTGACTTTC	CASSQGGRGTSGANVLTF
TRBV30	15	TRBD1	-	TRBJ2-5	TGTGCCTGGAGTCACGACAGGGCGGGTCAAGAGACCCAGTACTTC	CAWSHDRAGQETQYF
TRBV6-1	18	-	-	TRBJ1-5	TGTGCCAGCAGTGAAGCTCTCTCGACAGGAGCTAGAAATCAGCCCCAGCATTTT	CASSEALSTGARNQPQHF
TRBV4-1	17	-	once	TRBJ2-3	TGCGCCAGCAGCCAAGAGGGGGGGCTCACTAGCACAGATACGCAGTATTTT	CASSQEGGLTSTDTQYF
TRBV14	14	-	-	TRBJ2-1	TGTGCCAGCAGCCAAGTATGGGGGGTGGGTGAGCAGTTCTTC	CASSQVWGVGEQFF
TRBV4-1	16	-	-	TRBJ1-1	TGCGCCAGCAGCCAAGAAGTGGGCAGGGAGGGCACTGAAGCTTTCTTT	CASSQEVGREGTEAFF
TRBV9	15	TRBD1	-	TRBJ1-3	TGTGCCAGCAGCGTAGGGACAGGGGTTGGAAACACCATATATTTT	CASSVGTGVGNTIYF
TRBV3-1/TRBV3-2	12	-	medium-sized	TRBJ1-1	TGTGCCAGCAGCCAGGGCCTCACTGAAGCTTTCTTT	CASSQGLTEAFF
TRBV4-1	14	-	-	TRBJ1-1	TGCGCCAGCAGCCATCCGGACAGGAACACTGAAGCTTTCTTT	CASSHPDRNTEAFF
TRBV3-1/TRBV3-2	14	TRBD1	-	TRBJ1-1	TGTGCCAGCACCATGACAGGGGGGAACACTGAAGCTTTCTTT	CASTMTGGNTEAFF
TRBV7-8	15	-	once	TRBJ2-3	TGTGCCAGCAGCTTAGGCTATGCCCGCACAGATACGCAGTATTTT	CASSLGYARTDTQYF
TRBV5-1	13	-	-	TRBJ2-5	TGCGCCAGCAGCTTTAGTTTCCAAGAGACCCAGTACTTC	CASSFSFQETQYF
TRBV7-2	17	-	-	TRBJ2-2	TGTGCCAGCAGCCCGAGGGGGGGGTTCATAAGCACCGGGGAGCTGTTTTTT	CASSPRGGFISTGELFF
TRBV6-6	15	TRBD2	-	TRBJ2-7	TGTGCCAGCACCCAAGGAGGGAGGGCCGGGGACGAGCAGTACTTC	CASTQGGRAGDEQYF
TRBV9	15	-	-	TRBJ2-5	TGTGCCAGCAGCAGGAGGGCCGTAAGAGAAAAGACCCAGTACTTC	CASSRRAVREKTQYF
TRBV29-1	15	-	-	TRBJ2-3	TGCAGCGTTCTGCGCGGTAGGGGCTCCACAGATACGCAGTATTTT	CSVLRGRGSTDTQYF
TRBV5-4	14	-	-	TRBJ1-3	TGTGCCAGCAGCTTCGGACAAAGAGTGAACACCATATATTTT	CASSFGQRVNTIYF
TRBV10-1	14	-	-	TRBJ1-1	TGCGCCAGCAGTGCTAGCAGGACCACCACTGAAGCTTTCTTT	CASSASRTTTEAFF
TRBV18	15	-	once	TRBJ2-7	TGTGCCAGCTCACCACCTGCGGGGAGCTCCTACGAGCAGTACTTC	CASSPPAGSSYEQYF
TRBV9	15	TRBD1	once	TRBJ1-4	TGTGCCAGCAGCCCCGTACAGGGGACTAATGAAAAACTGTTTTTT	CASSPVQGTNEKLFF
TRBV19	15	-	-	TRBJ2-2	TGTGCCAGTAGTTCCGCGGGTGCATCCACCGGGGAGCTGTTTTTT	CASSSAGASTGELFF
TRBV5-1	14	-	-	TRBJ2-5	TGCGCCAGCAGCCCGGACTCTAAGGGAGAGACCCAGTACTTC	CASSPDSKGETQYF
TRBV5-1	15	-	-	TRBJ1-4	TGCGCCAGCAGCTTGGTGGGGGGTATTTATGAAAAACTGTTTTTT	CASSLVGGIYEKLFF
TRBV18	13	-	-	TRBJ1-2	TGTGCCAGCTCACCGACGTCAGGGAAGGGCTACACCTTC	CASSPTSGKGYTF
TRBV7-6	16	-	-	TRBJ1-3	TGTGCCAGCAGCGCAGGATCGTCGGGGAGTGGAAACACCATATATTTT	CASSAGSSGSGNTIYF
TRBV24-1	15	-	-	TRBJ1-1	TGTGCCACCAGTGAGGCGGGACGGGAGAACACTGAAGCTTTCTTT	CATSEAGRENTEAFF
TRBV14	14	-	-	TRBJ1-2	TGTGCCAGCAGCCAAGGAACAGGGCACTATGGCTACACCTTC	CASSQGTGHYGYTF
TRBV11-3	13	-	-	TRBJ2-1	TGTGCCAGCAGCATAGCGGTTTACAATGAGCAGTTCTTC	CASSIAVYNEQFF
TRBV18	17	TRBD2	-	TRBJ2-5	TGTGCCAGCTCACCACGGGCTAGCGGGAGTCCCGGAGAGACCCAGTACTTC	CASSPRASGSPGETQYF
TRBV2	19	TRBD1	-	TRBJ2-6	TGTGCCACAAGGGCGGGACAGGGGATTTCAAGCTCTGGGGCCAACGTCCTGACTTTC	CATRAGQGISSSGANVLTF
TRBV12-2	19	-	-	TRBJ2-3	TGTGCAAGTCGCTTAGCGGATATTCTGGCGGGAGGGCCCGGAGATACGCAGTATTTT	CASRLADILAGGPGDTQYF
TRBV9	13	-	-	TRBJ2-7	TGTGCCAGCAGCGCTCAATACAGGGACGAGCAGTACTTC	CASSAQYRDEQYF
TRBV19	14	TRBD2	-	TRBJ2-3	TGTGCCAGTAGTCTCAGCGGGAATAGAGATACGCAGTATTTT	CASSLSGNRDTQYF
TRBV6-5	15	-	-	TRBJ2-2	TGTGCCAGCAGTTTGGGCCAGCTGAACACCGGGGAGCTGTTTTTT	CASSLGQLNTGELFF
TRBV19	12	-	-	TRBJ2-7	TGTGCCAGTAACGGCAGGGGCTACGAGCAGTACTTC	CASNGRGYEQYF
TRBV7-3	13	-	few	TRBJ2-7	TGTGCCAGCAGCTTAAACAGGTACTACGAGCAGTACTTC	CASSLNRYYEQYF
TRBV30	13	-	few	TRBJ1-5	TGTGCGTTAGGAGGGTATAGCAATCAGCCCCAGCATTTT	CALGGYSNQPQHF